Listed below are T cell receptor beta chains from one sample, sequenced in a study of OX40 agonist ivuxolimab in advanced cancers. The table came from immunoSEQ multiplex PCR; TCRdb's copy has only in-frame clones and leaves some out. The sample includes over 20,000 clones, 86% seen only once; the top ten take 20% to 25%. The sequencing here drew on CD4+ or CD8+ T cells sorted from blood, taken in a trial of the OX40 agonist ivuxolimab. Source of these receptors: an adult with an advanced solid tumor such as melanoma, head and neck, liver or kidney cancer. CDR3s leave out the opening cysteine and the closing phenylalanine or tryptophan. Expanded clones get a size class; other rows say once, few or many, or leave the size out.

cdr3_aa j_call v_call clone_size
ASSTSTDQETQY TRBJ2-5 TRBV19 -
ASRGLTGTSTIY TRBJ1-3 TRBV27 -
ASHQETQY TRBJ2-5 TRBV2 -
ASRHLPVGTEAF TRBJ1-1 TRBV6-5 -
ASSVDWGSTDTQY TRBJ2-3 TRBV9 -
AWSVISVNEQF TRBJ2-1 TRBV30 -
ASSPTSGAWYNEQF TRBJ2-1 TRBV7-9 once
ASSALREPFYEQY TRBJ2-7 TRBV10-2 -
ASSRTSGRVDEQF TRBJ2-1 TRBV7-7 -
ASSPNPGLGYEQY TRBJ2-7 TRBV11-1 -
ASSAGGGNQPQH TRBJ1-5 TRBV2 -
ASSVATAGTGERYGYT TRBJ1-2 TRBV9 -
ASSLSLHLNSGNTIY TRBJ1-3 TRBV28 -
ASSPGGGPTDTQY TRBJ2-3 TRBV7-3 -
ASSLRQASDTEAF TRBJ1-1 TRBV9 -
ASSSITVLSGNTIY TRBJ1-3 TRBV7-9 -
ASRSGGAYNEQF TRBJ2-1 TRBV27 -
SALAGDPLSGANVLT TRBJ2-6 TRBV29-1 -
ASSGDTDTQY TRBJ2-3 TRBV9 -
ASSYGSEQY TRBJ2-7 TRBV6-5 -
ASSHLVDLQSRANVLT TRBJ2-6 TRBV18 -
ASSLVGQGAGSNQPQH TRBJ1-5 TRBV5-5 -
ASSLGNTEAF TRBJ1-1 TRBV19 -
ASSLAADLIYGYT TRBJ1-2 TRBV5-4 -
ASSYPTTENTYEQY TRBJ2-7 TRBV6-5 -
ASSLGYEKLF TRBJ1-4 TRBV7-8 -
ASSLVAGYVVYEQY TRBJ2-7 TRBV11-2 -
ASSFGGNEQF TRBJ2-1 TRBV5-8 -
ASRPYDASNTEAF TRBJ1-1 TRBV9 -
AWSPGGTYGYT TRBJ1-2 TRBV30 -
ASSYGDGPQETQY TRBJ2-5 TRBV6-5 once
ASSAGTATYEQY TRBJ2-7 TRBV9 few
ASSFSSGGLQETQY TRBJ2-5 TRBV7-7 -
ASSGSVLTDTQY TRBJ2-3 TRBV9 -
ASSLASDTQY TRBJ2-3 TRBV5-6 once
ASSSSRDTQY TRBJ2-3 TRBV5-6 -
ASSLLGGSYEQY TRBJ2-7 TRBV28 -
ASLDTGELF TRBJ2-2 TRBV6-5 -
ASSSGTSVNDEQF TRBJ2-1 TRBV2 -
ASSLARGGRTGTYNEQF TRBJ2-1 TRBV7-9 -
ATSRQTGSTFNTQY TRBJ2-3 TRBV15 -
ASSYRTGDYTGELF TRBJ2-2 TRBV5-4 -
ASSSGPPGHYGYT TRBJ1-2 TRBV27 medium-sized
ASSFGHEAYEQY TRBJ2-7 TRBV6-5 -
ASSSSYEQY TRBJ2-7 TRBV27 few
ASSARGELVEQY TRBJ2-7 TRBV7-6 -